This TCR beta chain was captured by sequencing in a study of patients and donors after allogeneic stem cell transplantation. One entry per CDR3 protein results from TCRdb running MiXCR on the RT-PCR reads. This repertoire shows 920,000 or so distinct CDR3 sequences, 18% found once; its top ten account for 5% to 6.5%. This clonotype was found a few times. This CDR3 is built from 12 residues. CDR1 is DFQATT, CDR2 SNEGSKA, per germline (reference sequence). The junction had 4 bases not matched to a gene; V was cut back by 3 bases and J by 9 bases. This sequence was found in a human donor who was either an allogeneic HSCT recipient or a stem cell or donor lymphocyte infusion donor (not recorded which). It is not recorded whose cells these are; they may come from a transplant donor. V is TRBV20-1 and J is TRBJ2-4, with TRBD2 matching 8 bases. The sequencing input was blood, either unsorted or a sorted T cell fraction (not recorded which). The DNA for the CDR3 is TGCAGTGCTAGTCAGCGGGGGCTCATTCAGTACTTC. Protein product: CSASQRGLIQYF.